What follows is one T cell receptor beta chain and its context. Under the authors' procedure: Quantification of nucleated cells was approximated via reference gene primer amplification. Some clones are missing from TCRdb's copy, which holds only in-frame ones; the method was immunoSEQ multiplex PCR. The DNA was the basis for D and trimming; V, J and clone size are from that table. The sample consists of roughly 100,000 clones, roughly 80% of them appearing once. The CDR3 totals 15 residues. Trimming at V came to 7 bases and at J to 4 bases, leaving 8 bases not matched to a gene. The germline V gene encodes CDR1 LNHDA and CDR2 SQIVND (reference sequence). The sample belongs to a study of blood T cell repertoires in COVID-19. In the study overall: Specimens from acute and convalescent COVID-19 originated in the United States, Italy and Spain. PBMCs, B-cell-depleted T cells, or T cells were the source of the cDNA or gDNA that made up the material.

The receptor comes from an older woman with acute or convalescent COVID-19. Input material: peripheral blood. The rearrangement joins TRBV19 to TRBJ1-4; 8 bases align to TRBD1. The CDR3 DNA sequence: TGTGCCAGTACCGGGACAGGAGCAAATAATGAAAAACTGTTTTTT. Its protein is CASTGTGANNEKLFF.